This TCR beta chain is from a study of molecular identifiers for immune sequencing clone quantification. General study points: In naive cells, under 1% of molecules belonged to clones above 20 RNA copies, against over 98% in effector cells.

This clonotype was counted at least ten times. Its specificity is not known. TCRdb recomputed calls from the PCR reads with MiXCR, one row per CDR3 protein. Of 85,000 to 100,000 distinct CDR3 sequences in the sample, roughly a fifth were seen once. Unmatched junction bases numbered 4, after V lost 5 bases and J lost 3 bases. The CDR3 sequence is 15 residues long. The germline gives CDR1 SGHVS, CDR2 FQNEAQ. The genes are TRBV7-8 and TRBJ1-4; 9 nucleotides match TRBD1. Sequencing was performed on naive CD8+ T cells from blood, with Jurkat cell RNA spiked in. Subset defined: FACS-sorted CD8+CD4-CCR7+CD45RA+ naive T cells. The clonotype was recovered from a human donor in good health. Some libraries in this study had Jurkat cell RNA spiked in. The CDR3 DNA reads as TGTGCCAGCAGCGCGGACAGGGGCCCTAATGAAAAACTGTTTTTT. This codes for CASSADRGPNEKLFF.